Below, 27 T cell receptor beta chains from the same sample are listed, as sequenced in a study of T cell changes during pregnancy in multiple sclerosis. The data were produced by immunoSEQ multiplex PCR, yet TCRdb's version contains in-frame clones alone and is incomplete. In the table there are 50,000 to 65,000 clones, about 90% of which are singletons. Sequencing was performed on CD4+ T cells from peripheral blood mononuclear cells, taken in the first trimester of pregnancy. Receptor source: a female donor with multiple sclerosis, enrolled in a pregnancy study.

Written as DNA, the CDR3 is TGCGCCAGCAGCTTGGGCGACCTGACAGGGAGAAGGGTCGAGCAGTACTTC. This encodes CASSLGDLTGRRVEQYF. The chain combines TRBV5-1 with TRBJ2-7, with 7 positions matching TRBD1. Germline-derived CDR1 and CDR2 are SGHRS and YFSETQ. With V trimmed by 0 bases and J by 6 bases, 15 bases remained unmatched. The CDR3 length is 17 residues. Full variable domain (missing parts from reference TRBV5-1 and TRBJ2-7): KAGVTQTPRYLIKTRGQQVTLSCSPISGHRSVSWYQQTPGQGLQFLFEYFSETQRNKGNFPGRFSGRQFSNSRSEMNVSTLELGDSALYLCASSLGDLTGRRVEQYFGPGTRLTVT.

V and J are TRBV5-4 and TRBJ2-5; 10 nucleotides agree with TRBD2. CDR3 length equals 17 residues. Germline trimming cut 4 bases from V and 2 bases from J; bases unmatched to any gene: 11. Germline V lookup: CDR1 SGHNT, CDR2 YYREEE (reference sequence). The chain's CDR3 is CASSLGTSVLVQETQYF. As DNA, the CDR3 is TGTGCCAGCAGCCTGGGGACTAGCGTGTTGGTGCAAGAGACCCAGTACTTC. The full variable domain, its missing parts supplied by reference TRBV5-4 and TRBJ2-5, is ETGVTQSPTHLIKTRGQQVTLRCSSQSGHNTVSWYQQALGQGPQFIFQYYREEENGRGNFPPRFSGLQFPNYSSELNVNALELDDSALYLCASSLGTSVLVQETQYFGPGTRLLVL.

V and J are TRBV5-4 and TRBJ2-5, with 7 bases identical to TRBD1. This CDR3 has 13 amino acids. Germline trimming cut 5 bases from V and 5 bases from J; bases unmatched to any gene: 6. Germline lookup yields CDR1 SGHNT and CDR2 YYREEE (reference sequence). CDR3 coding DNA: TGTGCCAGCAGGAAGACAGGGACGGAGACCCAGTACTTC. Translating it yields CASRKTGTETQYF.

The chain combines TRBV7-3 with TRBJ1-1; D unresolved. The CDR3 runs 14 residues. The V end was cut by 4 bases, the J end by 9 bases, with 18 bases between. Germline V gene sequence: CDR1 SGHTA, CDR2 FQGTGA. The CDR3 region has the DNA TGTGCCAGCAGCTCCGCGGGTGGGAAGGGAAAAGCTTTCTTT. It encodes CASSSAGGKGKAFF.

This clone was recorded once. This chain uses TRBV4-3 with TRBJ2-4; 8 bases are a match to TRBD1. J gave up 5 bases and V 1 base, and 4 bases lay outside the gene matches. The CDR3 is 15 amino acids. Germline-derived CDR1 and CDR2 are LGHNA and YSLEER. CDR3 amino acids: CASSQGTGWQNIQYF. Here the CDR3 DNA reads TGCGCCAGCAGCCAAGGGACAGGGTGGCAAAACATTCAGTACTTC.

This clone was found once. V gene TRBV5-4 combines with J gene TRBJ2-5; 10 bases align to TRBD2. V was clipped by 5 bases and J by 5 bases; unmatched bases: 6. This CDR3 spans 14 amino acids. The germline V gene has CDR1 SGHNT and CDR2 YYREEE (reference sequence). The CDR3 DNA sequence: TGTGCCAGCAGGAGCGGGGGGGCCTCGGAGACCCAGTACTTC. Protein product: CASRSGGASETQYF.

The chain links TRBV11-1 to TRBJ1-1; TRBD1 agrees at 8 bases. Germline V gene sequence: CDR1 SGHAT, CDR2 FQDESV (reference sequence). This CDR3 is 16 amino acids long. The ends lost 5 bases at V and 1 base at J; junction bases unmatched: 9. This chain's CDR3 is CASSRGQGVRNTEAFF. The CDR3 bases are TGTGCCAGCAGCCGTGGACAGGGCGTACGGAACACTGAAGCTTTCTTT.

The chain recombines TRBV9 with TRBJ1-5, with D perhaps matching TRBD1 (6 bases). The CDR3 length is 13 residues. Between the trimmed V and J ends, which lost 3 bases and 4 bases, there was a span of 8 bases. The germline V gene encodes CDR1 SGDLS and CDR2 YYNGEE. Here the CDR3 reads CASSEGVNQPQHF. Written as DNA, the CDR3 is TGTGCCAGCAGCGAGGGGGTTAATCAGCCCCAGCATTTT.

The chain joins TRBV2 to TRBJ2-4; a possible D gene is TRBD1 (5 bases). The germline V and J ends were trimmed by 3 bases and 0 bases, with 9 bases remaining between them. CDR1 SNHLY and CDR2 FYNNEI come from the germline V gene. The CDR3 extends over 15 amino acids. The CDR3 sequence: CASSDPGLAKNIQYF. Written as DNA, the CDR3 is TGTGCCAGCAGTGATCCAGGGTTAGCCAAAAACATTCAGTACTTC.

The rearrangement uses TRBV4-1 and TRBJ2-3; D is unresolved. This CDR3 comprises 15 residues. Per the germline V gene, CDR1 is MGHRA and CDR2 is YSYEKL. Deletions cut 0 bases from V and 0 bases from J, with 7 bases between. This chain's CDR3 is CASSQDSRSTDTQYF. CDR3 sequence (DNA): TGCGCCAGCAGCCAAGATAGTCGGAGCACAGATACGCAGTATTTT.

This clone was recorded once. The CDR3 here is CASSPRGRGGNEQFF. DNA for the CDR3: TGTGCCAGCAGCCCACGCGGCAGGGGTGGGAATGAGCAGTTCTTC. The V and J genes are TRBV7-3 and TRBJ2-1; D is perhaps TRBD1 (6 bases). CDR3 size: 15 residues. Germline V gene data show CDR1 as SGHTA and CDR2 as FQGTGA. The V gene lost 5 bases and the J gene lost 7 bases, with 18 bases spanning the gap.

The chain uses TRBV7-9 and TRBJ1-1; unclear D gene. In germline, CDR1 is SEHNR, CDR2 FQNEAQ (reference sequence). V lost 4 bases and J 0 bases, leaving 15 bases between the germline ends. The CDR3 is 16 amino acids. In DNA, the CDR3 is TGTGCCAGCAGCTCAGGAGGTGGGAAACTGAACACTGAAGCTTTCTTT. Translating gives CASSSGGGKLNTEAFF.

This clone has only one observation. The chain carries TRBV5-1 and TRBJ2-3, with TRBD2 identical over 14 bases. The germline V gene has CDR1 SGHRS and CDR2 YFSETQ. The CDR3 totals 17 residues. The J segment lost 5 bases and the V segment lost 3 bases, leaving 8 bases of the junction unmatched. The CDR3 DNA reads TGCGCCAGCAGCTCGTTGACTAGCGGGGGGGCCCGAGATACGCAGTATTTT. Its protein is CASSSLTSGGARDTQYF. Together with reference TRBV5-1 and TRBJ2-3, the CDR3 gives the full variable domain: KAGVTQTPRYLIKTRGQQVTLSCSPISGHRSVSWYQQTPGQGLQFLFEYFSETQRNKGNFPGRFSGRQFSNSRSEMNVSTLELGDSALYLCASSSLTSGGARDTQYFGPGTRLTVL.

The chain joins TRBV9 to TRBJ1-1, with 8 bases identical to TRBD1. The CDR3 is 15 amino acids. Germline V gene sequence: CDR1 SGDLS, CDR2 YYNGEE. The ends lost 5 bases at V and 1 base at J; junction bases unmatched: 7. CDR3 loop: CASSPRTGRNTEAFF. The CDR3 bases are TGTGCCAGCAGTCCACGGACAGGGAGGAACACTGAAGCTTTCTTT.

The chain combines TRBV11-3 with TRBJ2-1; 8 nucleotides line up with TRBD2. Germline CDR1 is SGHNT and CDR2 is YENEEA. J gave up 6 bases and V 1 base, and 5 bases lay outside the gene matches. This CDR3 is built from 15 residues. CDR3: CASSLGTSMGNEQFF. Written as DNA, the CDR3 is TGTGCCAGCAGCTTAGGGACTAGCATGGGCAATGAGCAGTTCTTC.

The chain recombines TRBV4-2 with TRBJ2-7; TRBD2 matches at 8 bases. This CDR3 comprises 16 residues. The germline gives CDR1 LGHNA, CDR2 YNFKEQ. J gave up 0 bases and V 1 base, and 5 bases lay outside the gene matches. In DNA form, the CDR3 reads TGTGCCAGCAGCCAAGGAGCGGGGGAAAGCTCCTACGAGCAGTACTTC. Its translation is CASSQGAGESSYEQYF.

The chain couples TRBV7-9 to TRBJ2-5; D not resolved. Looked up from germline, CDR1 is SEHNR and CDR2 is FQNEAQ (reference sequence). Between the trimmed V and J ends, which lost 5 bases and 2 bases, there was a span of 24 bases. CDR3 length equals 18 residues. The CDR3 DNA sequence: TGTGCCAGCAGCCCCCGCGGCACCCCAGCACCGCATCAAGAGACCCAGTACTTC. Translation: CASSPRGTPAPHQETQYF. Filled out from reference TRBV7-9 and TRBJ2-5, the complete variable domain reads DTGVSQNPRHKITKRGQNVTFRCDPISEHNRLYWYRQTLGQGPEFLTYFQNEAQLEKSRLLSDRFSAERPKGSFSTLEIQRTEQGDSAMYLCASSPRGTPAPHQETQYFGPGTRLLVL.

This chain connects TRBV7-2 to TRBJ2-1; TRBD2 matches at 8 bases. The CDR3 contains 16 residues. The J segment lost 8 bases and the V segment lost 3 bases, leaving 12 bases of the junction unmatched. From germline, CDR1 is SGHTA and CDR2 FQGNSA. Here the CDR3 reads CASSLDLAGAPHEQFF. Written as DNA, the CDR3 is TGTGCCAGCAGCTTGGACCTAGCGGGCGCGCCCCATGAGCAGTTCTTC. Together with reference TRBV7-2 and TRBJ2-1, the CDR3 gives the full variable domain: GAGVSQSPSNKVTEKGKDVELRCDPISGHTALYWYRQSLGQGLEFLIYFQGNSAPDKSGLPSDRFSAERTGGSVSTLTIQRTQQEDSAVYLCASSLDLAGAPHEQFFGPGTRLTVL.

The CDR3 region is CASSIGTGQGFTGELFF. In DNA form, the CDR3 reads TGTGCCAGTAGTATAGGTACAGGACAGGGCTTCACCGGGGAGCTGTTTTTT. V usage is TRBV19 and J usage is TRBJ2-2, with 8 bases matching TRBD1. Germline V gives CDR1 LNHDA, CDR2 SQIVND (reference sequence). J was trimmed by 4 bases and V by 1 base; bases with no gene match: 8. The CDR3 has 17 residues.

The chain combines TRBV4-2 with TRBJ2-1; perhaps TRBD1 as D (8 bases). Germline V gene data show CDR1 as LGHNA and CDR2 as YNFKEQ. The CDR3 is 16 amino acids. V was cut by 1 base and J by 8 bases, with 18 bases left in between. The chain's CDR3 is CASSQVSGTGSYEQFF. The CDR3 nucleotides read TGTGCCAGCAGCCAAGTCAGCGGGACAGGTTCCTATGAGCAGTTCTTC.

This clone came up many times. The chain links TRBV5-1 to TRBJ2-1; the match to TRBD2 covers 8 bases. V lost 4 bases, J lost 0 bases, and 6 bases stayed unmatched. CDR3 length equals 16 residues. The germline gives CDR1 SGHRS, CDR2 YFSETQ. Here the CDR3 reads CASSRTSPSSYNEQFF. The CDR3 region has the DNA TGCGCCAGCAGCAGGACTAGCCCGAGCTCCTACAATGAGCAGTTCTTC. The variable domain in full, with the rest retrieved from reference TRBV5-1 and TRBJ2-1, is KAGVTQTPRYLIKTRGQQVTLSCSPISGHRSVSWYQQTPGQGLQFLFEYFSETQRNKGNFPGRFSGRQFSNSRSEMNVSTLELGDSALYLCASSRTSPSSYNEQFFGPGTRLTVL.

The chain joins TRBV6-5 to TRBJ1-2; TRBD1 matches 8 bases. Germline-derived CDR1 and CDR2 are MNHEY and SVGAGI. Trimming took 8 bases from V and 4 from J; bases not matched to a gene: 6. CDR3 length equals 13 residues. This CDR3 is CASGQGAGYGYTF. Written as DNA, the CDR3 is TGTGCCAGCGGACAGGGAGCGGGCTATGGCTACACCTTC.

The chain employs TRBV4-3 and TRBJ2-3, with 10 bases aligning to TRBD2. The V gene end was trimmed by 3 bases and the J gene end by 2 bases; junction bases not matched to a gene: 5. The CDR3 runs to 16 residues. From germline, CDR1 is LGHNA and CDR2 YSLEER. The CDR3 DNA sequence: TGCGCCAGCAGCCAGGAGCGGGGGGGCCTCACAGATACGCAGTATTTT. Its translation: CASSQERGGLTDTQYF.

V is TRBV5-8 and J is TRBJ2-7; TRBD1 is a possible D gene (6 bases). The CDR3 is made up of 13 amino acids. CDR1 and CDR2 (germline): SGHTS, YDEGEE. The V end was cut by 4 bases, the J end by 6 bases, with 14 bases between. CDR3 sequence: CASSHRAGAEQYF. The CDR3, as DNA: TGTGCCAGCAGCCACAGGGCAGGGGCCGAGCAGTACTTC.

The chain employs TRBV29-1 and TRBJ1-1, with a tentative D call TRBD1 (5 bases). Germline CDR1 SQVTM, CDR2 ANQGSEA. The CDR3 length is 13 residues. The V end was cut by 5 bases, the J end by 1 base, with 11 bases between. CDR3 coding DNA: TGCAGCGTTCGGGGGGGGGAGAACACTGAAGCTTTCTTT. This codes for CSVRGGENTEAFF.

The DNA of the CDR3 is TGTGCCAGCACGGGACTAGCGGCTAGCACAGATACGCAGTATTTT. Translating gives CASTGLAASTDTQYF. The chain uses TRBV18 and TRBJ2-3; 11 bases fit TRBD2. Germline CDR1 KGHSH, CDR2 LQKENI. The CDR3 has 15 residues. The junction had 4 bases not matched to a gene; V was cut back by 8 bases and J by 0 bases. The variable domain in full, completed from reference TRBV18 and TRBJ2-3, reads NAGVMQNPRHLVRRRGQEARLRCSPMKGHSHVYWYRQLPEEGLKFMVYLQKENIIDESGMPKERFSAEFPKEGPSILRIQQVVRGDSAAYFCASTGLAASTDTQYFGPGTRLTVL.

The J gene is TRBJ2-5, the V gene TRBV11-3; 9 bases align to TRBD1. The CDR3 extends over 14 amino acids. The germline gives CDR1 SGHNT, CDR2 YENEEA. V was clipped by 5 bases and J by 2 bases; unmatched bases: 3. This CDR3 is CASSPGQGQETQYF. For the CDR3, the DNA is TGTGCCAGCAGCCCTGGACAGGGGCAAGAGACCCAGTACTTC.